A selection of T cell receptor beta chains follows, all from one sample in a study of blood T cell repertoires in COVID-19. Measured with immunoSEQ multiplex PCR; TCRdb has only the in-frame clones, and not every one. The sample holds some 71,000 clones, roughly 82% seen once. Sample: peripheral blood. These receptor sequences come from a woman aged 50 to 60 with acute or convalescent COVID-19. Both conserved end residues are part of each CDR3. The D gene is left open where the match is weak.

v_gene	j_gene	d_gene	CDR3aa
TRBV4-2	TRBJ2-1	TRBD2	CASSQGPTGGYEQFF
TRBV7-3	TRBJ2-1	TRBD2	CASSWTSGGYNEQFF
TRBV14	TRBJ2-3	TRBD2	CASSPSGGGRALTDTQYF
TRBV19	TRBJ2-1	TRBD2	CASTYQRGGGYEQFF
TRBV19	TRBJ1-3	TRBD1	CASSIAADRIRSGNTIYF
TRBV27	TRBJ2-6	.	CASSLSITAGANVLTF
TRBV5-6	TRBJ1-3	TRBD1	CASSPRGPGNTIYF
TRBV29-1	TRBJ2-7	TRBD1	CSVLSTGVNEQYF
TRBV19	TRBJ1-2	.	CASSISGILHYGYTF
TRBV18	TRBJ2-3	TRBD1	CASSPGTVTDTQYF
TRBV19	TRBJ2-1	TRBD2	CASSIASGTYNEQFF
TRBV9	TRBJ2-1	.	CASSVEGTKQFF
TRBV21-1	TRBJ2-6	.	CASSKEVGRVVPGANVLTF
TRBV3-1/TRBV3-2	TRBJ1-1	.	CASSHPGYANTEAFF
TRBV7-9	TRBJ2-7	.	CASSLASGDEQYF
TRBV6-5	TRBJ2-5	TRBD1	CASSYSGQGETQYF
TRBV7-2	TRBJ2-1	TRBD1	CASSLGDRGTEQFF
TRBV7-8	TRBJ1-2	.	CASSLTMGGGGGYTF
TRBV7-9	TRBJ2-1	TRBD2	CASSLGTSGVKEEQFF
TRBV7-9	TRBJ2-7	TRBD2	CASSLGGSSHEQYF
TRBV7-8	TRBJ2-2	TRBD2	CASSLARLAGDLRELFF
TRBV7-9	TRBJ2-2	TRBD2	CASSPKLRLAGRTGELFF
TRBV12-3/TRBV12-4	TRBJ1-5	TRBD1	CASKTGAQPQHF
TRBV6-6	TRBJ1-1	.	CASNQGNTEAFF
TRBV18	TRBJ1-5	.	CASSPGTNNQPQHF
TRBV7-9	TRBJ2-3	TRBD2	CASSLALAGAPDTQYF
TRBV7-2	TRBJ1-2	TRBD1	CASSSRGQGYDGYTF
TRBV7-2	TRBJ2-7	TRBD2	CASSIAGSPYEQYF
TRBV6-5	TRBJ2-5	.	CASSYSLPGRQETQYF
TRBV11-2	TRBJ2-1	TRBD2	CASSARTSGQYNEQFF
TRBV7-9	TRBJ2-1	.	CASSLSYEQFF
TRBV5-8	TRBJ1-5	.	CASSRGSNQPQHF
TRBV5-1	TRBJ1-1	TRBD1	CASSFGTATNTEAFF
TRBV11-2	TRBJ2-7	.	CASSPWTVDYYEQYF
TRBV5-6	TRBJ2-7	TRBD2	CASSPVGGGVSYEQYF
TRBV12-3/TRBV12-4	TRBJ2-3	.	CASSRSTDTQYF
TRBV7-2	TRBJ2-7	TRBD2	CASSAGSGVYYEQYF
TRBV10-3	TRBJ1-2	TRBD1	CAISEFGDSIYGYTF
TRBV6-5	TRBJ2-1	.	CASRIPGFEQFF
TRBV5-8	TRBJ1-1	.	CASSAWRAFF
TRBV6-6	TRBJ2-2	TRBD1	CASSPRGRRVTGELFF
TRBV6-6	TRBJ2-2	TRBD2	CASSYGTSVGGELFF
TRBV5-1	TRBJ2-5	TRBD2	CASTTGLAGAETQYF
TRBV5-1	TRBJ2-5	TRBD1	CASGGQGQETQYF
TRBV7-6	TRBJ1-1	TRBD1	CASSPSLGTDYVAFF
TRBV7-9	TRBJ2-7	TRBD2	CASSSTSGRGLRYEQYF